These 27 T cell receptor beta chains share one sample of origin, sequenced in a study of T cell responses to AZD1222 COVID-19 vaccine. Clones were read by immunoSEQ multiplex PCR, and TCRdb kept only the in-frame ones, dropping some. The table lists 66,000 or so clones, about 90% of them singletons. The sequencing used peripheral blood, collected on day 0 of AZD1222 vaccination. All receptors come from an adult in good health.

This clone was counted a few times. The V gene is TRBV6-2 or TRBV6-3, the J gene TRBJ2-2, with D maybe TRBD1 (5 bases). There are 13 residues in the CDR3. Germline lookup yields CDR1 MNHEY and CDR2 SVGEGT. V was cut by 6 bases and J by 4 bases, with 9 bases left in between. The CDR3 nucleotides read TGTGCCAGCAGCCCCAGGGCCACCGGGGAGCTGTTTTTT. Translated: CASSPRATGELFF.

V is TRBV7-2 and J is TRBJ2-3; tentatively, D is TRBD2 (6 bases). Germline lookup yields CDR1 SGHTA and CDR2 FQGNSA. The CDR3 has 16 amino acids. With 5 bases removed from V and 2 bases from J, the gap between germline ends came to 17 bases. This CDR3 is CASSGDSGFATDTQYF. CDR3 nucleotide sequence: TGTGCCAGCAGCGGGGACTCCGGATTCGCCACAGATACGCAGTATTTT.

V usage is TRBV7-9 and J usage is TRBJ1-2; tentatively, D is TRBD1 (5 bases). This CDR3 has 14 residues. Trimming shortened V by 4 bases and J by 7 bases, and 16 bases separated the two germline ends. Germline CDR1 SEHNR, CDR2 FQNEAQ (reference sequence). In DNA, the CDR3 is TGTGCCAGCAGCTCCCCAGGGACCCCACTTGGCTACACCTTC. This codes for CASSSPGTPLGYTF.

The V and J genes are TRBV5-1 and TRBJ1-5; D perhaps matches TRBD1 (5 bases). The CDR3 is 14 amino acids. V was clipped by 3 bases and J by 5 bases, with 12 bases between them. Per the germline V gene, CDR1 is SGHRS and CDR2 is YFSETQ. CDR3 sequence: CASSWGGIDQPQHF. CDR3 DNA sequence: TGCGCCAGCAGCTGGGGGGGAATCGATCAGCCCCAGCATTTT.

V is TRBV9 and J is TRBJ2-3; the D gene is possibly TRBD1 (6 bases). Trimming took 3 bases from V and 0 from J, leaving 8 bases between them. Germline-derived CDR1 and CDR2 are SGDLS and YYNGEE. The CDR3 totals 14 residues. CDR3 in DNA: TGTGCCAGCAGCGCGACAGGCAGCACAGATACGCAGTATTTT. As protein: CASSATGSTDTQYF.

The chain recombines TRBV7-2 with TRBJ1-1; TRBD1 matches 7 bases. Trimming cost V 7 bases and J 4 bases; bases outside gene matches: 9. Germline values: CDR1 SGHTA, CDR2 FQGNSA. This CDR3 has 14 amino acids. CDR3 residues: CASKDSGGTTEAFF. CDR3 DNA: TGTGCCAGCAAAGATTCAGGGGGGACCACTGAAGCTTTCTTT. The full variable domain, rest sourced from reference TRBV7-2 and TRBJ1-1, is GAGVSQSPSNKVTEKGKDVELRCDPISGHTALYWYRQSLGQGLEFLIYFQGNSAPDKSGLPSDRFSAERTGGSVSTLTIQRTQQEDSAVYLCASKDSGGTTEAFFGQGTRLTVV.

This chain connects TRBV19 to TRBJ2-7; D not resolved. Germline lookup yields CDR1 LNHDA and CDR2 SQIVND (reference sequence). The CDR3 has 13 residues. Trimming pared 5 bases from V and 0 bases from J, leaving 8 bases between. The CDR3 loop reads CASSHRASYEQYF. CDR3 sequence (DNA): TGTGCCAGTAGTCATAGGGCCTCCTACGAGCAGTACTTC.

V gene TRBV6-5 combines with J gene TRBJ1-5; a weak D match, TRBD1 (6 bases). Per the germline V gene, CDR1 is MNHEY and CDR2 is SVGAGI. Trimming pared 6 bases from V and 1 base from J, leaving 13 bases between. The CDR3 covers 15 residues. The CDR3 DNA reads TGTGCCAGCAGCTTAGACAGGTTCAGCAATCAGCCCCAGCATTTT. Its protein product is CASSLDRFSNQPQHF.

This rearrangement joins TRBV27 to TRBJ1-5; D uncertain. V lost 2 bases, J lost 3 bases, and 11 bases lay in between. Germline CDR1 is MNHEY and CDR2 is SMNVEV (reference sequence). This CDR3 has 15 residues. CDR3 residues: CASSLTQASNQPQHF. The CDR3, as DNA: TGTGCCAGCAGTTTAACCCAGGCGTCCAATCAGCCCCAGCATTTT.

V gene TRBV6-2 or TRBV6-3 combines with J gene TRBJ2-7; 13 bases map to TRBD2. The CDR3 has 19 amino acids. Germline CDR1 is MNHEY and CDR2 is SVGEGT. The V segment lost 4 bases and the J segment 0 bases; nucleotides outside the gene matches: 12. The CDR3 DNA reads as TGTGCCAGCAGTTTTTTACTAGCGGGAGGGGCCTGGAGCTCCTACGAGCAGTACTTC. This sequence encodes CASSFLLAGGAWSSYEQYF.

The chain employs TRBV2 and TRBJ1-5; the D gene is possibly TRBD1 (6 bases). Germline V gene lookup returns CDR1 SNHLY and CDR2 FYNNEI. Trimming removed 4 bases from V and 6 bases from J, with 10 bases in between. CDR3 length: 13 residues. In DNA, the CDR3 is TGTGCCAGCAGTGGACAGGTAGGTCAGCCCCAGCATTTT. Its protein is CASSGQVGQPQHF.

This clone is medium-sized (0.01 to 0.1%) by share. V gene TRBV2 combines with J gene TRBJ2-7, with TRBD1 as a possible D gene (6 bases). This CDR3 contains 17 residues. V lost 2 bases to trimming and J lost 3 bases, with 20 bases between them. The germline V gene has CDR1 SNHLY and CDR2 FYNNEI. This CDR3 is CASSEFASIGTHYEQYF. In DNA form, the CDR3 reads TGTGCCAGCAGTGAATTCGCTAGTATTGGGACACACTACGAGCAGTACTTC.

In this sample, this clone turned up once. This sequence joins TRBV9 and TRBJ2-3; D uncertain. Germline V gene sequence: CDR1 SGDLS, CDR2 YYNGEE. V shed 2 bases and J shed 0 bases, with 7 bases lying between them. CDR3 length: 14 residues. CDR3 protein: CASSVWGSTDTQYF. For the CDR3, the DNA is TGTGCCAGCAGCGTGTGGGGTAGCACAGATACGCAGTATTTT.

J is TRBJ2-7 and V is TRBV9; the D gene is possibly TRBD1 (5 bases). CDR3 length: 14 amino acids. From germline, CDR1 is SGDLS and CDR2 YYNGEE. V was shortened by 0 bases and J by 6 bases, with 13 bases between the two germline ends. CDR3 amino acids: CASSVGWLRGEQYF. The CDR3 DNA follows: TGTGCCAGCAGCGTAGGGTGGCTTAGGGGCGAGCAGTACTTC.

The V call is TRBV10-3, the J call TRBJ2-1, with D unresolved. From germline, CDR1 is ENHRY and CDR2 SYGVKD. The germline V and J ends were trimmed by 3 bases and 1 base, with 10 bases remaining between them. The CDR3 sequence is 15 residues long. The CDR3 loop reads CAISDGHISYNEQFF. The CDR3, as DNA: TGTGCCATCAGTGACGGTCACATATCCTACAATGAGCAGTTCTTC.

This clone was counted a few times. The chain carries TRBV5-1 and TRBJ2-1; D gene ambiguous. V lost 4 bases, J lost 0 bases, and 17 bases lay in between. The length of the CDR3 is 17 residues. The germline CDR1 and CDR2 sequences are SGHRS and YFSETQ. The CDR3 protein is CASSPTSRVTSYNEQFF. Written as DNA, the CDR3 is TGCGCCAGCAGCCCAACGTCCCGGGTTACCTCCTACAATGAGCAGTTCTTC. Using reference TRBV5-1 and TRBJ2-1 for the parts outside the CDR3, the full variable domain is KAGVTQTPRYLIKTRGQQVTLSCSPISGHRSVSWYQQTPGQGLQFLFEYFSETQRNKGNFPGRFSGRQFSNSRSEMNVSTLELGDSALYLCASSPTSRVTSYNEQFFGPGTRLTVL.

In its sample, this clone was seen once. The J gene is TRBJ2-7, the V gene TRBV11-2; 10 bases are a match to TRBD2. The CDR3 sequence is 17 residues long. V lost 1 base and J lost 2; bases outside the gene matches: 8. In germline, CDR1 is SGHAT, CDR2 FQNNGV. CDR3 protein: CASSLGGPSGGTYEQYF. CDR3 nucleotide sequence: TGTGCCAGCAGCTTAGGAGGGCCTAGCGGGGGTACCTACGAGCAGTACTTC.

V gene TRBV28 combines with J gene TRBJ1-5, with D possibly TRBD1 on 6 matching bases. Trimming removed 5 bases from V and 5 bases from J, with 13 bases in between. Germline values: CDR1 MDHEN, CDR2 SYDVKM. There are 14 residues in the CDR3. The DNA of the CDR3 is TGTGCCAGCAGTCCCCCTAACAGGGATCAGCCCCAGCATTTT. Translating gives CASSPPNRDQPQHF.

This chain links TRBV6-4 with TRBJ2-5; the D is unclear. V shed 5 bases and J shed 2 bases, with 9 bases lying between them. The CDR3 sequence is 13 residues long. Germline V lookup: CDR1 MRHNA, CDR2 SNTAGT. The CDR3 sequence: CASSMEPQETQYF. Written as DNA, the CDR3 is TGTGCCAGCAGTATGGAGCCACAAGAGACCCAGTACTTC.

This sequence joins TRBV7-9 and TRBJ2-3; TRBD1 might be the D (5 bases). This CDR3 has 17 amino acids. V lost 5 bases and J 0 bases, leaving 18 bases between the germline ends. Germline CDR1 is SEHNR and CDR2 is FQNEAQ (reference sequence). Written as DNA, the CDR3 is TGTGCCAGCAGCGAGGTACAGGTTGACCCTAGCACAGATACGCAGTATTTT. It encodes CASSEVQVDPSTDTQYF.

This clone has a single count. In the same sample, other DNA sequences code for this CDR3. This chain links TRBV6-2 or TRBV6-3 with TRBJ2-3, with 12 positions matching TRBD2. Unmatched junction bases numbered 2, after V lost 2 bases and J lost 2 bases. The CDR3 loop spans 16 amino acids. Germline assignment: CDR1 MNHEY and CDR2 SVGEGT. CDR3 loop: CASSYGLAGYTDTQYF. The CDR3, as DNA: TGTGCCAGCAGTTACGGACTAGCGGGGTACACAGATACGCAGTATTTT.

As concerns this clone: This same CDR3 is encoded by further DNA sequences in the sample. The genes are TRBV18 and TRBJ2-7; TRBD1 matches 11 bases. V was clipped by 3 bases and J by 3 bases; unmatched bases: 4. The CDR3 runs 15 residues. From germline, CDR1 is KGHSH and CDR2 LQKENI. In nucleotides, the CDR3 is TGTGCCAGCTCACCCGCCGGGACAGGGGGCTACGAGCAGTACTTC. This sequence encodes CASSPAGTGGYEQYF. Drawing the rest from reference TRBV18 and TRBJ2-7, the complete variable domain is NAGVMQNPRHLVRRRGQEARLRCSPMKGHSHVYWYRQLPEEGLKFMVYLQKENIIDESGMPKERFSAEFPKEGPSILRIQQVVRGDSAAYFCASSPAGTGGYEQYFGPGTRLTVT.

The V and J genes are TRBV7-9 and TRBJ2-2; TRBD2 matches at 9 bases. V was pared by 5 bases and J by 3 bases, with 7 bases of the junction left unmatched. Germline assignment: CDR1 SEHNR and CDR2 FQNEAQ (reference sequence). This CDR3 is built from 16 residues. As DNA, the CDR3 is TGTGCCAGCAGCGCGACTAGCGGAGAGTACACCGGGGAGCTGTTTTTT. Translation gives CASSATSGEYTGELFF.

The chain joins TRBV3-1 (or the pseudogene TRBV3-2) to TRBJ2-1, with D possibly being TRBD2 (6 bases). The CDR3 consists of 13 residues. The V end was cut by 2 bases, the J end by 12 bases, with 14 bases between. Per germline, CDR1 LGHDT and CDR2 YNNKEL (reference sequence). This chain's CDR3 is CASSQYTGEAQFF. Written as DNA, the CDR3 is TGTGCCAGCAGCCAATATACCGGGGAGGCGCAGTTCTTC.

This chain joins TRBV9 and TRBJ2-1; tentatively, D is TRBD1 or TRBD2 (5 bases each). The CDR3 has 16 amino acids. The V and J ends lost 0 bases and 1 base respectively, with 11 bases between them. Germline CDR1 and CDR2: SGDLS and YYNGEE. In nucleotides, the CDR3 is TGTGCCAGCAGCGTAGAGGTGGGGGTATCCTACAATGAGCAGTTCTTC. Translated, it gives CASSVEVGVSYNEQFF.

The rearrangement links TRBV4-3 to TRBJ2-3, with TRBD1 matching over 7 bases. The CDR3 extends over 13 amino acids. CDR1 is LGHNA, CDR2 YSLEER, per germline. Unmatched junction bases numbered 1, after V lost 5 bases and J lost 2 bases. The CDR3 DNA follows: TGCGCCAGCAGCGGGACAGTCACAGATACGCAGTATTTT. Protein: CASSGTVTDTQYF.

This chain connects TRBV9 to TRBJ1-2, with 7 bases lining up with TRBD1. The V and J ends lost 0 bases and 4 bases, in that order; junction bases with no gene match: 9. Germline assignment: CDR1 SGDLS and CDR2 YYNGEE. The CDR3 covers 16 residues. The CDR3 DNA follows: TGTGCCAGCAGCGTAGATCCGGGCAGGGGGAGCTATGGCTACACCTTC. It is translated as CASSVDPGRGSYGYTF.